The 11 T cell receptor beta chains listed next were all sequenced from one sample in a study of T cells in Graves' hyperthyroidism and ophthalmopathy. Amplification yielded TCR beta CDR3 regions, with RNA transcripts as the source. The HTBI set primed first-round TCR CDR3 RT-PCR. TCRdb reprocessed the multiplex PCR reads via MiXCR and lists one record per CDR3 protein. Seen here are around 340,000 distinct CDR3 sequences, roughly a fifth observed once, and the top ten hold around 45%. Sample: blood. The receptors originated from a woman aged 45-65 years with Graves' hyperthyroidism.

The chain combines TRBV28 with TRBJ1-5; tentatively, D is TRBD1 (6 bases). The germline V gene has CDR1 MDHEN and CDR2 SYDVKM. This CDR3 contains 16 residues. Trimming stripped 4 bases from V and 0 bases from J, with 13 bases between. Here the CDR3 DNA reads TGTGCCAGCAGTTCACATCAGGGGAGTAGCAATCAGCCCCAGCATTTT. Protein sequence: CASSSHQGSSNQPQHF.

The sample holds many counts of this clonotype. This rearrangement joins TRBV2 to TRBJ2-7; D gene uncertain. Germline values: CDR1 SNHLY, CDR2 FYNNEI. CDR3 length equals 12 residues. Trimming removed 2 bases at V and 2 bases at J, with 4 bases between. The CDR3 sequence: CASSESTYEQYF. The CDR3 DNA reads as TGTGCCAGCAGTGAATCGACCTACGAGCAGTACTTC.

This clonotype was seen at least ten times. The V call is TRBV6-1, the J call TRBJ2-3; 10 nucleotides line up with TRBD2. V trimming: 7 bases; J trimming: 4 bases; junction bases outside the gene matches: 14. This CDR3 has 17 residues. The germline V gene encodes CDR1 MNHNS and CDR2 SASEGT. The CDR3 DNA is TGTGCCAGCAACCCCCTCTCGGCTAGCGGGGGAGCAGATACGCAGTATTTT. Protein sequence: CASNPLSASGGADTQYF.

Details on this clonotype: At one boundary the junction diverges from the germline segment, which might be a read error. The chain recombines TRBV5-6 with TRBJ1-6; D uncertain. This CDR3 region has 14 residues. Germline V gene sequence: CDR1 SGHDT, CDR2 YYEEEE. CDR3: CAGSLVSSNSPLHF. In nucleotides, the CDR3 is TGTGCCGGCAGCTTGGTGTCGTCGAATTCACCCCTCCACTTT. Filled out from reference TRBV5-6 and TRBJ1-6, the complete variable domain reads DAGVTQSPTHLIKTRGQQVTLRCSPKSGHDTVSWYQQALGQGPQFIFQYYEEEERQRGNFPDRFSGHQFPNYSSELNVNALLLGDSALYLCAGSLVSSNSPLHFGNGTRLTVT.

Ten or more counts support this clonotype. The chain is built from TRBV7-9 and TRBJ2-3, with a weak D call TRBD2 (6 bases). V lost 8 bases to trimming and J lost 0 bases, with 12 bases between them. Germline values: CDR1 SEHNR, CDR2 FQNEAQ (reference sequence). CDR3 length equals 14 residues. The CDR3 coding sequence is TGTGCCAGCGTTCGACTAGGAAGCACAGATACGCAGTATTTT. Translated: CASVRLGSTDTQYF.

In this sample, this clonotype turned up many times. The V call is TRBV5-6, the J call TRBJ2-3; the match to TRBD2 covers 14 bases. Germline lookup yields CDR1 SGHDT and CDR2 YYEEEE. The ends lost 4 bases at V and 5 bases at J; junction bases unmatched: 6. There are 16 residues in the CDR3. CDR3 sequence reads: CASSRGLAGVVDTQYF. DNA of the CDR3: TGTGCCAGCAGCCGGGGACTAGCGGGAGTTGTAGATACGCAGTATTTT.

This clonotype was counted at least ten times. The chain links TRBV12-3 or TRBV12-4 to TRBJ2-7; D may be TRBD2 (5 bases). Between the trimmed V and J ends, which lost 3 bases and 7 bases, there was a span of 13 bases. The CDR3 consists of 13 residues. In nucleotides, the CDR3 is TGTGCCAGCAGTTTCGGTCCCTCGGGGGAGCAGTACTTC. This translates into CASSFGPSGEQYF.

At least ten counts were recorded for this clonotype. This chain connects TRBV28 to TRBJ2-5; the D is unclear. There are 13 residues in the CDR3. Trimming cost V 4 bases and J 2 bases, with 8 bases left between them. CDR1 and CDR2 (germline): MDHEN, SYDVKM. CDR3 DNA sequence: TGTGCCAGCAGTTGGGCAGGACAAGAGACCCAGTACTTC. Residues: CASSWAGQETQYF.

This clonotype was seen at least ten times. This chain connects TRBV20-1 to TRBJ1-2; D remains unclear. This CDR3 is built from 8 residues. Deletions cut 4 bases from V and 8 bases from J, with 2 bases between. The germline V gene has CDR1 DFQATT and CDR2 SNEGSKA (reference sequence). CDR3 nucleotide sequence: TGCAGTGCTAACGGCTACACCTTC. Translation gives CSANGYTF.

Of note for this clonotype: A much larger clone sits a single nucleotide away, making a read error possible. CDR3 sequence reads: CASSQDRPGPTNSPLHF. The CDR3 bases are TGTGCCAGCAGCCAAGATCGTCCGGGACCGACGAATTCACCCCTCCACTTT. V usage is TRBV3-1 and J usage is TRBJ1-6; perhaps TRBD1 as D (5 bases). The germline V gene has CDR1 LGHDT and CDR2 YNNKEL (reference sequence). The CDR3 is made up of 17 amino acids. V lost 0 bases and J lost 7, with 16 bases in between.

The chain employs TRBV3-1 and TRBJ2-5, with a possible D match to TRBD2 (5 bases). Germline CDR1 and CDR2: LGHDT and YNNKEL (reference sequence). Trimming took 3 bases from V and 11 from J, leaving 16 bases between them. CDR3 length: 13 residues. The CDR3 DNA follows: TGTGCCAGCAGCCATAGCATCAGCCGGGGTCAGTACTTC. This gives the protein CASSHSISRGQYF.